The 31 T cell receptor beta chains below were found in one sample sequenced in a study of T cell changes during pregnancy in multiple sclerosis. This table comes from immunoSEQ multiplex PCR, and its TCRdb copy is limited to in-frame clones, with some not included. Among approximately 70,000 clones listed, roughly 89% were seen once. Source: peripheral blood, taken in the third trimester of pregnancy. These receptors were taken from a female donor in good health, enrolled as a control in a pregnancy study.

The V call is TRBV4-1, the J call TRBJ2-2, with 9 bases matching TRBD2. CDR3 length equals 15 residues. V lost 1 base, J lost 6 bases, and 3 bases stayed unmatched. The germline gives CDR1 MGHRA, CDR2 YSYEKL. This CDR3 reads CASSQARTSAGELFF. For the CDR3, the DNA is TGCGCCAGCAGCCAAGCCAGGACTAGCGCCGGGGAGCTGTTTTTT.

V is TRBV7-7 and J is TRBJ2-1; D not resolved. This CDR3 region has 13 residues. V was trimmed by 2 bases and J by 8 bases, leaving 10 bases between them. Germline V gives CDR1 SSHAT, CDR2 FNYEAQ (reference sequence). The CDR3 DNA sequence: TGTGCCAGCAGCTTAACTCCCTCGGATGAGCAGTTCTTC. Protein: CASSLTPSDEQFF.

This clone turned up a few times. The genes are TRBV5-1 and TRBJ2-3; 7 bases agree with TRBD1. V was pared by 4 bases and J by 0 bases, with 8 bases of the junction left unmatched. The CDR3 runs to 16 residues. Looked up from germline, CDR1 is SGHRS and CDR2 is YFSETQ. CDR3 residues: CASSPWGQSSTDTQYF. The DNA for the CDR3 is TGCGCCAGCAGCCCGTGGGGACAGTCTAGCACAGATACGCAGTATTTT.

The V and J genes are TRBV4-3 and TRBJ2-1; 8 nucleotides agree with TRBD1. V was clipped by 0 bases and J by 2 bases; unmatched bases: 6. Germline V lookup: CDR1 LGHNA, CDR2 YSLEER. This CDR3 comprises 17 residues. CDR3 sequence (DNA): TGCGCCAGCAGCCAAGATGGAGGACAGGGCACCTACAATGAGCAGTTCTTC. Its protein product is CASSQDGGQGTYNEQFF.

CDR3 bases: TGTGCTAGTGGTTTGACCGGGACTAGCGGGTCCTACGAGCAGTACTTC. Amino acids: CASGLTGTSGSYEQYF. The chain has TRBV12-5 and TRBJ2-7; 12 bases line up with TRBD2. Germline V gene sequence: CDR1 LGHNT, CDR2 FRNRAP. Unmatched junction bases numbered 3, after V lost 2 bases and J lost 1 base. The CDR3 consists of 16 residues.

The chain couples TRBV5-1 to TRBJ1-1, with D possibly being TRBD1 (6 bases). This CDR3 region has 13 residues. Between the trimmed V and J ends, which lost 8 bases and 1 base, there was a span of 12 bases. Germline V gives CDR1 SGHRS, CDR2 YFSETQ. This chain's CDR3 is CASTIQGNTEAFF. The CDR3 DNA reads as TGCGCCAGTACTATACAGGGGAACACTGAAGCTTTCTTT.

The chain recombines TRBV7-9 with TRBJ2-3; D uncertain. CDR3 length equals 12 residues. V lost 3 bases, J lost 4 bases, and 5 bases lay in between. The germline V gene has CDR1 SEHNR and CDR2 FQNEAQ (reference sequence). CDR3 sequence: CASSFVADTQYF. The DNA for the CDR3 is TGTGCCAGCAGCTTCGTAGCAGATACGCAGTATTTT.

This rearrangement joins TRBV28 to TRBJ1-1; D is unresolved. Germline V gene data show CDR1 as MDHEN and CDR2 as SYDVKM. Trimming removed 6 bases at V and 1 base at J, with 18 bases between. This CDR3 contains 16 residues. DNA for the CDR3: TGTGCCAGCAGCCCGTCCCTGGGCGGGAGGAACACTGAAGCTTTCTTT. Residues: CASSPSLGGRNTEAFF. The full variable domain, in which reference TRBV28 and TRBJ1-1 provide the parts outside the CDR3, is DVKVTQSSRYLVKRTGEKVFLECVQDMDHENMFWYRQDPGLGLRLIYFSYDVKMKEKGDIPEGYSVSREKKERFSLILESASTNQTSMYLCASSPSLGGRNTEAFFGQGTRLTVV.

This sequence joins TRBV5-1 and TRBJ2-5; possible D gene TRBD1, 6 bases. The germline V gene has CDR1 SGHRS and CDR2 YFSETQ. There are 12 residues in the CDR3. Between the trimmed V and J ends, which lost 7 bases and 5 bases, there was a span of 12 bases. The CDR3 protein is CASDSTGETQYF. The DNA for the CDR3 is TGCGCCAGCGACTCTACAGGGGAGACCCAGTACTTC.

This sequence joins TRBV7-6 and TRBJ2-5; tentatively, D is TRBD1 (5 bases). The CDR3 is made up of 13 amino acids. Deletions cut 5 bases from V and 4 bases from J, with 11 bases between. Germline CDR1 reads SGHVS; CDR2 reads FNYEAQ. The CDR3 coding sequence is TGTGCCAGCAGCACCCAGGGTCCAGAGACCCAGTACTTC. It translates to CASSTQGPETQYF.

This clone came up once. This chain joins TRBV6-4 and TRBJ2-1; D might be TRBD1 (5 bases). Per germline, CDR1 MRHNA and CDR2 SNTAGT. The CDR3 is made up of 14 amino acids. Between the trimmed V and J ends, which lost 7 bases and 0 bases, there was a span of 10 bases. CDR3 residues: CASKKDSSYNEQFF. The CDR3 bases are TGTGCCAGCAAGAAAGACAGCTCCTACAATGAGCAGTTCTTC.

The chain uses TRBV4-3 and TRBJ2-7; 9 bases map to TRBD1. The V gene end was trimmed by 2 bases and the J gene end by 5 bases; junction bases not matched to a gene: 7. Germline V CDR1 and CDR2: LGHNA, YSLEER. The CDR3 runs to 15 residues. This CDR3 reads CASSQWGTGFNEQYF. The CDR3 nucleotides read TGCGCCAGCAGCCAATGGGGGACAGGGTTTAACGAGCAGTACTTC.

The genes are TRBV6-1 and TRBJ2-2; D perhaps matches TRBD1 (5 bases). The V gene's germline CDR1 is MNHNS and CDR2 SASEGT. The CDR3 is 14 residues long. Trimming took off 10 bases at V and 1 base at J, with 13 bases between the two ends. The CDR3 region has the DNA TGTGCCACCCGACAGCGACTGAACACCGGGGAGCTGTTTTTT. Translated, it gives CATRQRLNTGELFF.

This chain connects TRBV2 to TRBJ2-3; 11 nucleotides align to TRBD2. The CDR3 runs to 16 residues. The J segment lost 2 bases and the V segment lost 4 bases, leaving 5 bases of the junction unmatched. The germline V gene has CDR1 SNHLY and CDR2 FYNNEI. CDR3 sequence: CASSGTSGGYTDTQYF. The CDR3 bases are TGTGCCAGCAGTGGAACTAGCGGGGGTTACACAGATACGCAGTATTTT.

Comment on this clone: The same CDR3 also results from other DNA sequences found in this sample. This chain joins TRBV29-1 and TRBJ1-6, with 9 nucleotides matching TRBD1. The CDR3 sequence is 13 residues long. Germline V gene data show CDR1 as SQVTM and CDR2 as ANQGSEA. V was pared by 6 bases and J by 4 bases, with 1 base of the junction left unmatched. The CDR3 DNA reads TGCAGCGTCGGACAGGGGTATAATTCACCCCTCCACTTT. Translating gives CSVGQGYNSPLHF.

The rearrangement links TRBV6-5 to TRBJ1-1, with D possibly TRBD1 on 5 matching bases. The CDR3 has 14 amino acids. The germline V gene encodes CDR1 MNHEY and CDR2 SVGAGI. V shed 5 bases and J shed 4 bases, with 14 bases lying between them. The CDR3 DNA follows: TGTGCCAGCAGTGCATCGTCAGGGCTCACTGAAGCTTTCTTT. The encoded protein is CASSASSGLTEAFF.

The chain couples TRBV6-5 to TRBJ1-4, with D unclear. The V gene's germline CDR1 is MNHEY and CDR2 SVGAGI. Trimming stripped 6 bases from V and 4 bases from J, with 6 bases between. The CDR3 is made up of 12 amino acids. The CDR3 loop is CASRNSNEKLFF. In DNA form, the CDR3 reads TGTGCCAGCAGGAATAGTAATGAAAAACTGTTTTTT.

V usage is TRBV5-1 and J usage is TRBJ1-1; D is perhaps TRBD1 (6 bases). Germline V gives CDR1 SGHRS, CDR2 YFSETQ. The CDR3 is made up of 17 amino acids. V was pared by 0 bases and J by 1 base, with 16 bases between. CDR3 DNA sequence: TGCGCCAGCAGCTTGGATCCCCCAGGGGCGGGGAACACTGAAGCTTTCTTT. Protein sequence: CASSLDPPGAGNTEAFF.

J is TRBJ1-5 and V is TRBV19; the D gene is possibly TRBD1 (6 bases). V gave up 7 bases and J gave up 5 bases, with 12 bases separating them. The CDR3 has 13 residues. Germline V gene lookup returns CDR1 LNHDA and CDR2 SQIVND (reference sequence). CDR3 nucleotides: TGTGCCAGTACCGACAGGCATCATCAGCCCCAGCATTTT. Translating gives CASTDRHHQPQHF.

This clone has just one count. V and J are TRBV11-2 and TRBJ1-6, with D perhaps matching TRBD1 (6 bases). Trimming removed 2 bases from V and 10 bases from J, with 12 bases in between. Germline loops: CDR1 SGHAT, CDR2 FQNNGV. The CDR3 has 14 residues. The CDR3 DNA reads TGTGCCAGCAGCTTATCAGGGGTGGAATCACCCCTCCACTTT. Translating gives CASSLSGVESPLHF.

The chain couples TRBV5-1 to TRBJ1-5; the D gene is possibly TRBD1 (5 bases). Germline CDR1 and CDR2: SGHRS and YFSETQ. The V end was cut by 4 bases, the J end by 0 bases, with 17 bases between. CDR3 size: 17 residues. CDR3 sequence reads: CASSANPGLDSNQPQHF. CDR3 coding DNA: TGCGCCAGCAGCGCAAATCCAGGGCTGGATAGCAATCAGCCCCAGCATTTT.

J is TRBJ1-4 and V is TRBV28, with D perhaps matching TRBD1 (5 bases). In germline, CDR1 is MDHEN, CDR2 SYDVKM. This CDR3 comprises 13 residues. Trimming left V 6 bases short and J 10 bases short, with 15 bases between. The CDR3 reads CASSLLSGAKLFF. For the CDR3, the DNA is TGTGCCAGCAGCCTCCTGAGCGGGGCAAAACTGTTTTTT.

A few counts support this clone. The V gene is TRBV4-2, the J gene TRBJ2-3, with D tentatively TRBD2 (6 bases). This CDR3 has 15 residues. Germline V lookup: CDR1 LGHNA, CDR2 YNFKEQ. V lost 1 base and J lost 3, with 11 bases in between. CDR3 bases: TGTGCCAGCAGCCAAGCCCGAAGCGGGACAGATACGCAGTATTTT. The encoded protein is CASSQARSGTDTQYF.

The rearrangement uses TRBV6-1 and TRBJ1-3; D might be TRBD1 (6 bases). The CDR3 totals 15 residues. Trimming left V 5 bases short and J 3 bases short, with 14 bases between. Germline V CDR1 and CDR2: MNHNS, SASEGT. CDR3 sequence: CASSSQGRSGNTIYF. The CDR3 DNA follows: TGTGCCAGCAGTTCTCAGGGGCGAAGTGGAAACACCATATATTTT.

This chain links TRBV11-2 with TRBJ2-5; 13 bases fit TRBD2. Germline V gene lookup returns CDR1 SGHAT and CDR2 FQNNGV. The ends lost 3 bases at V and 5 bases at J; junction bases unmatched: 6. CDR3 length: 16 amino acids. The CDR3 bases are TGTGCCAGCAGCTTCTGGACTAGCGGGAGTCTGGAGACCCAGTACTTC. Its translation is CASSFWTSGSLETQYF.

The gene calls are TRBV14 and TRBJ2-5, with a tentative D call TRBD1 (6 bases). The CDR3 has 16 residues. The V end lost 0 bases, the J end lost 1 base, and 12 bases lay between the germline ends. The V gene's germline CDR1 is SGHDN and CDR2 FVKESK. In DNA form, the CDR3 reads TGTGCCAGCAGCCAAGAGACAGGAGCCTTCCAAGAGACCCAGTACTTC. Residues: CASSQETGAFQETQYF.

This chain's CDR3 is CASSLDRATGLYGYTF. CDR3 bases: TGTGCCAGCAGCTTGGACCGGGCGACAGGGCTCTATGGCTACACCTTC. The rearrangement joins TRBV5-6 to TRBJ1-2; 7 nucleotides agree with TRBD1. J gave up 4 bases and V 0 bases, and 9 bases lay outside the gene matches. From germline, CDR1 is SGHDT and CDR2 YYEEEE. The CDR3 sequence is 16 residues long. The full variable domain, its missing parts supplied by reference TRBV5-6 and TRBJ1-2, is DAGVTQSPTHLIKTRGQQVTLRCSPKSGHDTVSWYQQALGQGPQFIFQYYEEEERQRGNFPDRFSGHQFPNYSSELNVNALLLGDSALYLCASSLDRATGLYGYTFGSGTRLTVV.

This sequence joins TRBV7-6 and TRBJ2-5; D call uncertain. There are 13 residues in the CDR3. Germline V gives CDR1 SGHVS, CDR2 FNYEAQ. The V gene lost 5 bases and the J gene lost 2 bases, with 9 bases spanning the gap. The CDR3 protein is CASSPWAQETQYF. CDR3 sequence (DNA): TGTGCCAGCAGCCCATGGGCACAAGAGACCCAGTACTTC.

This chain links TRBV28 with TRBJ1-1, with 7 positions matching TRBD1. The CDR3 is 14 residues long. CDR1 is MDHEN, CDR2 SYDVKM, per germline. Germline trimming cut 5 bases from V and 1 base from J; bases unmatched to any gene: 4. In nucleotides, the CDR3 is TGTGCCAGCAGTCCCCGACAGGGGAACACTGAAGCTTTCTTT. Its translation: CASSPRQGNTEAFF. The full variable domain, completed using reference TRBV28 and TRBJ1-1, is DVKVTQSSRYLVKRTGEKVFLECVQDMDHENMFWYRQDPGLGLRLIYFSYDVKMKEKGDIPEGYSVSREKKERFSLILESASTNQTSMYLCASSPRQGNTEAFFGQGTRLTVV.

The chain couples TRBV9 to TRBJ1-1, with 7 positions matching TRBD1. J was trimmed by 3 bases and V by 1 base; bases with no gene match: 3. This CDR3 spans 14 amino acids. CDR1 is SGDLS, CDR2 YYNGEE, per germline. This CDR3 is CASSVTRGDTEAFF. CDR3 DNA sequence: TGTGCCAGCAGCGTAACCAGGGGGGACACTGAAGCTTTCTTT.

The genes are TRBV5-4 and TRBJ2-7, with 9 bases that match TRBD2. Germline loops: CDR1 SGHNT, CDR2 YYREEE (reference sequence). The V gene end was trimmed by 1 base and the J gene end by 3 bases; junction bases not matched to a gene: 5. CDR3 length equals 15 residues. In DNA, the CDR3 is TGTGCCAGCAGCTTGAGTCTAGCGGGGAGCTACGAGCAGTACTTC. It encodes CASSLSLAGSYEQYF.